This T cell receptor (beta chain) was sequenced during a study of T cells after posttransplantation cyclophosphamide. This clone was seen a handful of times. Its matching antigen is unknown. The CDR3 has 16 residues. Looked up from germline, CDR1 is SGHKS and CDR2 is YYEKEE (reference sequence). After removal of 1 base from V and 6 bases from J, the junction contained 9 bases not matched to a gene. This table comes from immunoSEQ multiplex PCR, and its TCRdb copy is limited to in-frame clones, with some not included. The sample shows about 6,700 clones, about 80% of them seen only once. The study's findings and limits: TRB clonality was highly associated with recipient CMV seropositivity and reactivation. Blood and skin or GI T cell repertoires showed limited TRB overlap.

Busulfan-fludarabine conditioning, marrow transplant, and cyclophosphamide on days +3 and +4 were administered. Sequenced material: PBMCs, taken after allogeneic stem cell transplant with posttransplant cyclophosphamide. The chain couples TRBV5-5 to TRBJ1-4; TRBD1 matches at 7 bases. This clonotype originated in a female patient in her 50s who received an allogeneic stem cell transplant from a related donor, was CMV-positive, and had no GVHD. Some of these T cells may belong to the graft donor. Here the CDR3 reads CASSLTPQGKDEKLFF. The DNA of the CDR3 is TGTGCCAGCAGCTTGACCCCACAGGGGAAAGATGAAAAACTGTTTTTT.